Listed here are 27 T cell receptor beta chains from one sample, sequenced in a study of shared clonotypes between healthy human individuals. TCRdb's table, derived via immunoSEQ multiplex PCR, lists solely in-frame clones and lacks some. The repertoire consists of millions of clones, with 85% to 95% occurring once and the leading ten covering 0.13%. Material: naive CD4+ T cells sorted from blood. Subset in this sample: CD45RA+ positively selected. These receptors all come from a man aged 18 to 30 in good health.

This chain links TRBV7-2 with TRBJ1-6; maybe TRBD1 (5 bases). The V and J ends lost 5 bases and 11 bases respectively, with 10 bases between them. Per germline, CDR1 SGHTA and CDR2 FQGNSA. The CDR3 has 12 amino acids. This CDR3 is CASSARGPPLHF. CDR3 DNA sequence: TGTGCCAGCAGCGCTCGGGGACCACCCCTCCACTTT.

J is TRBJ2-3 and V is TRBV5-4; the D gene could be TRBD1 or TRBD2 (5 bases each). V was cut by 2 bases and J by 2 bases, with 12 bases left in between. This CDR3 spans 15 amino acids. CDR1 and CDR2 (germline): SGHNT, YYREEE (reference sequence). The CDR3 loop reads CASSFSLGPTDTQYF. CDR3 nucleotides: TGTGCCAGCAGCTTTTCCCTGGGACCCACAGATACGCAGTATTTT.

The chain has TRBV14 and TRBJ2-7; unclear D gene. The CDR3 is 14 residues long. CDR1 is SGHDN, CDR2 FVKESK, per germline. V lost 3 bases and J 3 bases, leaving 12 bases between the germline ends. As DNA, the CDR3 is TGTGCCAGCAGCCACCGGTTACGGAACTACGAGCAGTACTTC. It specifies CASSHRLRNYEQYF.

The chain carries TRBV2 and TRBJ2-5; D is uncertain. CDR3 length: 13 amino acids. V shed 5 bases and J shed 5 bases, with 12 bases lying between them. Germline CDR1 is SNHLY and CDR2 is FYNNEI. The CDR3 DNA reads TGTGCCAGCAGTCGTCCCGTCTGGGAGACCCAGTACTTC. Its protein is CASSRPVWETQYF.

The V and J genes are TRBV7-9 and TRBJ2-5; 7 positions match TRBD1. There are 17 residues in the CDR3. CDR1 is SEHNR and CDR2 is FQNEAQ in the germline V gene (reference sequence). Trimming took 4 bases from V and 2 from J; bases not matched to a gene: 13. CDR3 region: CASSYRVRQGLQETQYF. As DNA, the CDR3 is TGTGCCAGCAGCTACCGGGTTCGACAGGGCCTTCAAGAGACCCAGTACTTC.

This chain links TRBV7-2 with TRBJ2-7; the D gene is possibly TRBD2 (6 bases). The CDR3 covers 14 residues. V dropped 3 bases and J dropped 6 bases, with 15 bases sitting between them. The V gene's germline CDR1 is SGHTA and CDR2 FQGNSA. CDR3 coding DNA: TGTGCCAGCAGCTTCGGGGGAGGTCCCGGCGAGCAGTACTTC. It specifies CASSFGGGPGEQYF. Full variable domain (rest looked up from reference TRBV7-2 and TRBJ2-7): GAGVSQSPSNKVTEKGKDVELRCDPISGHTALYWYRQSLGQGLEFLIYFQGNSAPDKSGLPSDRFSAERTGGSVSTLTIQRTQQEDSAVYLCASSFGGGPGEQYFGPGTRLTVT.

The V gene is TRBV28, the J gene TRBJ2-5; TRBD1 matches at 9 bases. This CDR3 has 15 amino acids. The germline V gene encodes CDR1 MDHEN and CDR2 SYDVKM. With V trimmed by 3 bases and J by 2 bases, 4 bases remained unmatched. The CDR3 coding sequence is TGTGCCAGCAGTTTCTCACAGGGGGCGCAAGAGACCCAGTACTTC. Protein product: CASSFSQGAQETQYF.

This clone was counted a single time. Other nucleotide sequences from this sample produce the same CDR3. The chain combines TRBV30 with TRBJ2-2; D is unclear. V was cut by 3 bases and J by 11 bases, with 10 bases left in between. Germline loops: CDR1 GTSNPN, CDR2 SVGIG (reference sequence). The CDR3 runs 11 residues. CDR3 coding DNA: TGTGCCTGGAGGGCCGGCGGTGAGCTGTTTTTT. The encoded protein is CAWRAGGELFF.

The chain combines TRBV5-4 with TRBJ2-5, with D unresolved. With 4 bases removed from V and 1 base from J, the gap between germline ends came to 11 bases. CDR3 length: 14 amino acids. Germline V CDR1 and CDR2: SGHNT, YYREEE (reference sequence). In DNA form, the CDR3 reads TGTGCCAGCAGCCCGACGGACCTCCAAGAGACCCAGTACTTC. Its protein product is CASSPTDLQETQYF.

V usage is TRBV7-8 and J usage is TRBJ1-2; D gene uncertain. Germline CDR1 reads SGHVS; CDR2 reads FQNEAQ. The CDR3 contains 14 residues. The V gene lost 5 bases and the J gene lost 2 bases, with 12 bases spanning the gap. CDR3 in DNA: TGTGCCAGCAGCCATAGTGAGGGAAACTATGGCTACACCTTC. As protein: CASSHSEGNYGYTF.

As for this clone: This could be a read error, since a much larger clone is one nucleotide away. The V and J genes are TRBV18 and TRBJ1-1; D is perhaps TRBD1 (5 bases). This CDR3 spans 13 amino acids. The germline V gene encodes CDR1 KGHSH and CDR2 LQKENI. The CDR3 sequence: CASSGLKDTEALF. The CDR3 DNA sequence: TGTGCCAGCTCAGGTTTGAAGGACACTGAAGCTCTCTTT.

The V call is TRBV7-9, the J call TRBJ2-4; no firm D call. The CDR3 consists of 14 residues. Germline V gene lookup returns CDR1 SEHNR and CDR2 FQNEAQ (reference sequence). Trimming stripped 1 base from V and 8 bases from J, with 12 bases between. The CDR3 spells CASSLGHLADIQYF. CDR3 DNA sequence: TGTGCCAGCAGCTTAGGCCACCTGGCTGACATTCAGTACTTC.

This chain uses TRBV27 with TRBJ2-6; D is perhaps TRBD1 (6 bases). V was shortened by 4 bases and J by 0 bases, with 19 bases between the two germline ends. The CDR3 totals 19 residues. CDR1 and CDR2 from the germline V gene are MNHEY and SMNVEV (reference sequence). The CDR3 DNA reads TGTGCCAGCAGTTACAAACCGGGACACACTATCTCTGGGGCCAACGTCCTGACTTTC. Translating it yields CASSYKPGHTISGANVLTF.

The genes are TRBV10-1 and TRBJ1-1, with D maybe TRBD1 (6 bases). Germline CDR1 WNHNN, CDR2 SYGVQD (reference sequence). Trimming left V 4 bases short and J 5 bases short, with 20 bases between. The CDR3 has 16 amino acids. The CDR3 here is CASSGRMGARRTEAFF. CDR3 sequence (DNA): TGCGCCAGCAGTGGAAGAATGGGGGCGCGAAGGACTGAAGCTTTCTTT.

The V call is TRBV9, the J call TRBJ2-5, with TRBD1 identical over 7 bases. Germline V gives CDR1 SGDLS, CDR2 YYNGEE. Germline trimming cut 3 bases from V and 5 bases from J; bases unmatched to any gene: 16. The CDR3 is 17 amino acids. The CDR3 loop reads CASSATGGQASKETQYF. CDR3 bases: TGTGCCAGCAGCGCTACCGGAGGACAGGCCAGTAAGGAGACCCAGTACTTC.

J is TRBJ2-7 and V is TRBV5-1; D gene uncertain. The CDR3 has 12 residues. Trimming shortened V by 2 bases and J by 6 bases, and 9 bases separated the two germline ends. CDR1 is SGHRS and CDR2 is YFSETQ in the germline V gene. CDR3 nucleotide sequence: TGCGCCAGCAGCTTTGTTGGCCCCGAGCAGTACTTC. This gives the protein CASSFVGPEQYF.

On this clone itself: At one end, the junction sequence differs from germline, possibly due to a read error. The chain uses TRBV19 and TRBJ2-7; 10 nucleotides line up with TRBD2. Germline CDR1 is LNHDA and CDR2 is SQIVND (reference sequence). The CDR3 extends over 10 amino acids. The chain's CDR3 is CASSRTSGFF. The CDR3 nucleotides read TGTGCCAGTAGCCGGACTAGCGGCTTCTTC.

The chain uses TRBV18 and TRBJ2-5; 12 bases align to TRBD2. Germline CDR1 and CDR2: KGHSH and LQKENI. Losses at the gene ends were 4 bases for V and 4 bases for J; bases not matched to a gene: 4. CDR3 length equals 15 residues. CDR3 sequence reads: CASSLSGLAGETQYF. For the CDR3, the DNA is TGTGCCAGCTCACTGTCGGGACTAGCGGGAGAGACCCAGTACTTC. Complete variable domain (other parts from reference TRBV18 and TRBJ2-5): NAGVMQNPRHLVRRRGQEARLRCSPMKGHSHVYWYRQLPEEGLKFMVYLQKENIIDESGMPKERFSAEFPKEGPSILRIQQVVRGDSAAYFCASSLSGLAGETQYFGPGTRLLVL.

The rearrangement joins TRBV6-5 to TRBJ1-2; D remains unclear. The CDR3 covers 11 residues. Looked up from germline, CDR1 is MNHEY and CDR2 is SVGAGI. V gave up 2 bases and J gave up 14 bases, with 12 bases separating them. CDR3 coding DNA: TGTGCCAGCAGTTACGGGAAATGGGTAACCTTC. Encoded protein: CASSYGKWVTF.

A remark on this clone: Other DNA sequences in this specimen translate into the identical CDR3. The chain carries TRBV7-2 and TRBJ1-5; no definite D call. The V gene lost 4 bases and the J gene lost 4 bases, with 8 bases spanning the gap. From germline, CDR1 is SGHTA and CDR2 FQGNSA. The CDR3 spans 13 residues. This chain's CDR3 is CASSSSYNQPQHF. In nucleotides, the CDR3 is TGTGCCAGCAGCTCCAGTTATAATCAGCCCCAGCATTTT.

Concerning this clone itself: The identical CDR3 is also encoded by other nucleotide sequences in the sample. The J gene is TRBJ2-3, the V gene TRBV5-4; perhaps TRBD2 as D (5 bases). This CDR3 has 11 residues. Germline V lookup: CDR1 SGHNT, CDR2 YYREEE (reference sequence). Trimming cost V 4 bases and J 5 bases, with 5 bases left between them. CDR3 loop: CASSRGDTQYF. CDR3 in DNA: TGTGCCAGCAGCCGGGGAGATACGCAGTATTTT.

The chain couples TRBV15 to TRBJ1-5; D is perhaps TRBD1 (5 bases). This CDR3 is built from 17 residues. Germline assignment: CDR1 LNHNV and CDR2 YYDKDF (reference sequence). V lost 3 bases and J 5 bases, leaving 20 bases between the germline ends. CDR3 sequence reads: CATSRGTGKGQDQPQHF. CDR3 DNA: TGTGCCACCAGCAGGGGGACCGGGAAGGGGCAGGATCAGCCCCAGCATTTT.

This chain connects TRBV21-1 to TRBJ1-5. TRBV21-1 is marked as a pseudogene. The CDR3 runs 17 residues. The CDR3 is CASSKDRDRHSNQPQHF. The CDR3, as DNA: TGTGCCAGCAGCAAGGATCGGGACCGTCATAGCAATCAGCCCCAGCATTTT.

This chain uses TRBV5-1 with TRBJ2-7; the match to TRBD1 covers 9 bases. The CDR3 has 16 residues. The germline CDR1 and CDR2 sequences are SGHRS and YFSETQ. Losses at the gene ends were 4 bases for V and 7 bases for J; bases not matched to a gene: 15. CDR3 nucleotide sequence: TGCGCCAGCAGCCTAACCCCGGGACAGGGAGGAGGGGAGCAGTACTTC. This codes for CASSLTPGQGGGEQYF. The whole variable domain, remainder taken from reference TRBV5-1 and TRBJ2-7, is KAGVTQTPRYLIKTRGQQVTLSCSPISGHRSVSWYQQTPGQGLQFLFEYFSETQRNKGNFPGRFSGRQFSNSRSEMNVSTLELGDSALYLCASSLTPGQGGGEQYFGPGTRLTVT.

The DNA for the CDR3 is TGTGCCAGCAGACTGGGACAGGGTAATGGTATTAGCACAGATACGCAGTATTTT. Protein sequence: CASRLGQGNGISTDTQYF. The chain couples TRBV28 to TRBJ2-3, with 9 bases matching TRBD1. There are 18 residues in the CDR3. V was pared by 6 bases and J by 0 bases, with 13 bases of the junction left unmatched. Germline V gene sequence: CDR1 MDHEN, CDR2 SYDVKM.

Written as DNA, the CDR3 is TGTGCCAGCCAGCTTACCAGGGGAGGATACGAGCAGTACTTC. Translated, it gives CASQLTRGGYEQYF. This chain joins TRBV2 and TRBJ2-7; D possibly uses TRBD1 or TRBD2 (6 bases each). Per germline, CDR1 SNHLY and CDR2 FYNNEI. The CDR3 loop spans 14 amino acids. V was shortened by 8 bases and J by 4 bases, with 18 bases between the two germline ends. The full variable domain, completed using reference TRBV2 and TRBJ2-7, is EPEVTQTPSHQVTQMGQEVILRCVPISNHLYFYWYRQILGQKVEFLVSFYNNEISEKSEIFDDQFSVERPDGSNFTLKIRSTKLEDSAMYFCASQLTRGGYEQYFGPGTRLTVT.

V and J are TRBV5-1 and TRBJ1-6, with 7 bases aligning to TRBD1. The CDR3 runs to 15 residues. Losses at the gene ends were 4 bases for V and 12 bases for J; bases not matched to a gene: 13. Germline V gene lookup returns CDR1 SGHRS and CDR2 YFSETQ. The CDR3 sequence: CASSQDGKGAIPLHF. The CDR3 nucleotides read TGCGCCAGCAGCCAGGATGGGAAGGGGGCTATACCCCTCCACTTT.